This T cell receptor beta chain was captured by sequencing in a study of cytomegalovirus exposure and HLA in healthy donors. 13 Jbeta primers and 60 Vbeta primers were used for the PCR. Measured with immunoSEQ multiplex PCR; TCRdb has only the in-frame clones, and not every one. Seen here are 200,000 or so clones, 80% to 85% observed once, and the top ten hold 0.2% to 0.3%. Trimming took off 3 bases at V and 6 bases at J, with 15 bases between the two ends. The CDR3 has 14 amino acids. CDR1 is SGHAT and CDR2 is FQDESV in the germline V gene (reference sequence). Sequencing was performed on PBMCs. V gene TRBV11-1 combines with J gene TRBJ2-7; unclear D gene. This TCR came from a boy aged 10-17 years in good health and CMV-seronegative. This CDR3 reads CASSFLFHSGEQYF. CDR3 nucleotides: TGTGCCAGCAGCTTTCTATTCCATTCGGGCGAGCAGTACTTC.